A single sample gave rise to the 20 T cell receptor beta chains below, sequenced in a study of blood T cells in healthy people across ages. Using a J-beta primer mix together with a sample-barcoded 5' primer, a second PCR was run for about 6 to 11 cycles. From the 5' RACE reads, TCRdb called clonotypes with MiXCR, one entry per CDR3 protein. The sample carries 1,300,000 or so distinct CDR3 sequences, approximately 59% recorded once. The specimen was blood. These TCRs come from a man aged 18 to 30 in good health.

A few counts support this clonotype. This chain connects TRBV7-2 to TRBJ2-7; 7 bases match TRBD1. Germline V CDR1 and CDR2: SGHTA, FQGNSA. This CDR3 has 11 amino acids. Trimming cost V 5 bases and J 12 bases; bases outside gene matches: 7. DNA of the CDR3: TGTGCCAGCAGCATCGGGACAGCGGTGTACTTC. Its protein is CASSIGTAVYF.

Written as DNA, the CDR3 is TGTGCCAGCAGCTTATTAGGTGGAGGCGGATCCTACGAGCAGTACTTC. It yields the protein CASSLLGGGGSYEQYF. This chain uses TRBV11-2 with TRBJ2-7; D may be TRBD2 (5 bases). V shed 2 bases and J shed 1 base, with 15 bases lying between them. CDR3 length: 16 residues. Germline loops: CDR1 SGHAT, CDR2 FQNNGV.

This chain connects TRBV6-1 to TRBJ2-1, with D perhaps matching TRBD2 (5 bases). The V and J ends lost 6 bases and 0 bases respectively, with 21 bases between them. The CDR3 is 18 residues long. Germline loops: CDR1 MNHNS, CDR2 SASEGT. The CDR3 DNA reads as TGTGCCAGCAGGCGCGGCCCCTGGGAGCAGAGCTCCTACAATGAGCAGTTCTTC. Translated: CASRRGPWEQSSYNEQFF.

The CDR3 DNA is TGTGCCAGCAGTGAAAATTGGGGCAGGAAGGCTGGCTACACCTTC. This encodes CASSENWGRKAGYTF. The chain has TRBV6-1 and TRBJ1-2, with D possibly TRBD1 on 5 matching bases. CDR1 is MNHNS and CDR2 is SASEGT in the germline V gene. V was pared by 2 bases and J by 7 bases, with 17 bases between. The CDR3 has 15 amino acids.

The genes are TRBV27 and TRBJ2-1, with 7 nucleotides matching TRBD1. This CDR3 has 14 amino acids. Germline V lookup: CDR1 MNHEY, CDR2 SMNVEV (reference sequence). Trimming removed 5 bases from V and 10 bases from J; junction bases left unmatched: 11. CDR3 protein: CASSAPTGINEQFF. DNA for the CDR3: TGTGCCAGCAGTGCCCCGACAGGGATCAACGAGCAGTTCTTC.

CDR3 DNA: TGCAGCGTTGAAGAATTGCAGGGAGGCTATGGCTACACCTTC. This codes for CSVEELQGGYGYTF. The rearrangement links TRBV29-1 to TRBJ1-2; D may be TRBD1 (5 bases). The CDR3 sequence is 14 residues long. V was clipped by 0 bases and J by 4 bases, with 12 bases between them. Per the germline V gene, CDR1 is SQVTM and CDR2 is ANQGSEA.

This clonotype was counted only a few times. The CDR3 bases are TGCAGTGCTAGAGAAACGTCCCGCGAGCAGTACTTC. Translation gives CSARETSREQYF. The chain combines TRBV20-1 with TRBJ2-7; the D is unclear. The CDR3 consists of 12 residues. Germline CDR1 and CDR2: DFQATT and SNEGSKA (reference sequence). The V gene lost 0 bases and the J gene lost 6 bases, with 9 bases spanning the gap.

CDR3 coding DNA: TGTGCCAGCAGTACTACGGAAGGCTATGGCAATCAGCCCCAGCATTTT. Encoded protein: CASSTTEGYGNQPQHF. This chain links TRBV6-2 or TRBV6-3 with TRBJ1-5; D is unresolved. Germline CDR1 is MNHEY and CDR2 is SVGEGT. V lost 5 bases and J 2 bases, leaving 16 bases between the germline ends. The CDR3 totals 16 residues.

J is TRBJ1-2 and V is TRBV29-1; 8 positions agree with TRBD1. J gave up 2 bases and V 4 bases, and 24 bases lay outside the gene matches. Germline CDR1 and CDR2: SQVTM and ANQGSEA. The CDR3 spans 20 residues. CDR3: CSVVPAPGDRGSRKNYGYTF. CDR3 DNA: TGCAGCGTTGTTCCGGCCCCGGGTGACAGGGGAAGTCGTAAAAACTATGGCTACACCTTC.

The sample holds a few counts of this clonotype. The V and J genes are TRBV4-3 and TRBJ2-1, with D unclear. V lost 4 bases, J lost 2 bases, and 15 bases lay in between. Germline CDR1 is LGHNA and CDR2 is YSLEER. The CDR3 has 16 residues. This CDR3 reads CASSPQVGIPYNEQFF. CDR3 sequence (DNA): TGCGCCAGCAGCCCTCAAGTAGGGATTCCCTACAATGAGCAGTTCTTC.

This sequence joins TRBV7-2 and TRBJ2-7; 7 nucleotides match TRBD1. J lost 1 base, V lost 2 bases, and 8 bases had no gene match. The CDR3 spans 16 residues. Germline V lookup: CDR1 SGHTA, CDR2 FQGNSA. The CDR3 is CASSLRDSPISYEQYF. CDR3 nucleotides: TGTGCCAGCAGCTTACGGGACAGTCCTATTTCCTACGAGCAGTACTTC. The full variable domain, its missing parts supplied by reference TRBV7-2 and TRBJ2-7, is GAGVSQSPSNKVTEKGKDVELRCDPISGHTALYWYRQSLGQGLEFLIYFQGNSAPDKSGLPSDRFSAERTGGSVSTLTIQRTQQEDSAVYLCASSLRDSPISYEQYFGPGTRLTVT.

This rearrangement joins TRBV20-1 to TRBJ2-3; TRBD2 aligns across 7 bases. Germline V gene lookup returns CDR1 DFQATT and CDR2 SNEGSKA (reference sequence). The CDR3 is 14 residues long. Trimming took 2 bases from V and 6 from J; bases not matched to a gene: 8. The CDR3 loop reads CSARPSGTRDTQYF. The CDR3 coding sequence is TGCAGTGCTAGACCTAGCGGAACGCGGGATACGCAGTATTTT.

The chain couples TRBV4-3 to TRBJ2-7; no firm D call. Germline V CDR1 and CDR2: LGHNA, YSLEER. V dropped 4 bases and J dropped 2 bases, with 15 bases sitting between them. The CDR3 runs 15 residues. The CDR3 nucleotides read TGCGCCAGCAGCCCAACCCGGATAACTCCCTACGAGCAGTACTTC. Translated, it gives CASSPTRITPYEQYF.

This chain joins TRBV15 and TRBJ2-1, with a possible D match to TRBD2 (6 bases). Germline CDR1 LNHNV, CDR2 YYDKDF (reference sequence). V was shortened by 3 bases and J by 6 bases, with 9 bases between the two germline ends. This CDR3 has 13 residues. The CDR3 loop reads CATSSGTFNEQFF. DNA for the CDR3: TGTGCCACCAGCAGCGGGACTTTCAATGAGCAGTTCTTC.

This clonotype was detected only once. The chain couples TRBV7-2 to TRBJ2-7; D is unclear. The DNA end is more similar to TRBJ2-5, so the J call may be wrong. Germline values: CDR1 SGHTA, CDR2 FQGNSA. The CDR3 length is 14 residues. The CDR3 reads CASSLNAGRETQYF. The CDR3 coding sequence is TGTGCCAGCAGCTTAAACGCAGGCCGGGAGACCCAGTACTTC.

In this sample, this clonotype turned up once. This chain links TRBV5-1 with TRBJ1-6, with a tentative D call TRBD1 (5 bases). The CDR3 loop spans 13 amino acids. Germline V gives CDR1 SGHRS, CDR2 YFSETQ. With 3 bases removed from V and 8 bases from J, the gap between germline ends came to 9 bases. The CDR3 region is CASSSSRDSPLHF. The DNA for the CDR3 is TGCGCCAGCAGCTCCAGCAGGGATTCACCCCTCCACTTT.

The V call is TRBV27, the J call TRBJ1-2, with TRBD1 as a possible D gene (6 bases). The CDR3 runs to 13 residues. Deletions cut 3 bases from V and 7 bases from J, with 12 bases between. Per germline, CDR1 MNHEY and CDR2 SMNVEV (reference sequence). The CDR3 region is CASSFQQGFGYTF. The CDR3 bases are TGTGCCAGCAGTTTCCAACAGGGATTTGGCTACACCTTC.

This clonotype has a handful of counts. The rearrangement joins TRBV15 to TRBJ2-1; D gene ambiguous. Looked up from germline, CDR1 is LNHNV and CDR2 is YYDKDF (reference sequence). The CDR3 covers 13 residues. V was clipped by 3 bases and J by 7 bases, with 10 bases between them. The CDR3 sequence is CATSRPVMNEQFF. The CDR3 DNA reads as TGTGCCACCAGCAGGCCGGTTATGAATGAGCAGTTCTTC.

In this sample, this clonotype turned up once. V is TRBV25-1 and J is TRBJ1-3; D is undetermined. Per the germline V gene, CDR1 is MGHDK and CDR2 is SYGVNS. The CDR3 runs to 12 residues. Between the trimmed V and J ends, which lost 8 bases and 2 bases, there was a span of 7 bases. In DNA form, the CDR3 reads TGTGCCAGCGGAGGGACTGGAAACACCATATATTTT. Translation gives CASGGTGNTIYF.

The CDR3 nucleotides read TGTGCCAGCAGTCCCCGTGGCTCTCGCTACAATGAGCAGTTCTTC. It specifies CASSPRGSRYNEQFF. The V call is TRBV28, the J call TRBJ2-1; no definite D call. Trimming pared 5 bases from V and 3 bases from J, leaving 14 bases between. The CDR3 has 15 residues. From germline, CDR1 is MDHEN and CDR2 SYDVKM.